The rows below give T cell receptor beta chains drawn from one sample of a study of cytomegalovirus exposure and HLA in healthy donors. The method was immunoSEQ multiplex PCR; TCRdb's version includes in-frame clones alone and lacks a portion of them. The sample includes approximately 150,000 clones, about four fifths of them seen just once. Source material: PBMCs. The receptor source for this set is a woman younger than 30 in good health and CMV-seropositive. CDR3s include the opening cysteine and the closing phenylalanine or tryptophan.

v_gene,j_gene,CDR3aa
TRBV28,TRBJ1-4,CASSLTTGGTNEKLFF
TRBV5-1,TRBJ1-3,CASSPAMWDYGRNTIYF
TRBV25-1,TRBJ2-5,CASSERTGRETQYF
TRBV5-4,TRBJ1-6,CASSFDRGNSPLHF
TRBV10-3,TRBJ2-1,CAISEPSGNEQFF
TRBV27,TRBJ1-5,CASSRDRGQSNQPQHF
TRBV28,TRBJ1-5,CASRPSRGYSNQPQHF
TRBV6-6,TRBJ2-2,CASSYPGQGNTGELFF
TRBV19,TRBJ1-2,CASKKIHRDRVNYGYTF
TRBV7-9,TRBJ2-5,CASSPTGGLVEETQYF
TRBV2,TRBJ2-7,CASSRDRFDKQYF
TRBV13,TRBJ2-1,CASSPGAGGFNEQFF
TRBV4-1,TRBJ1-2,CASSQVLGYREYGYTF
TRBV19,TRBJ1-2,CASSRTGTGTAIYGYTF
TRBV30,TRBJ1-6,CAWSLRRGSPLHF
TRBV5-6,TRBJ2-3,CASSFRLAGGRSTDTQYF